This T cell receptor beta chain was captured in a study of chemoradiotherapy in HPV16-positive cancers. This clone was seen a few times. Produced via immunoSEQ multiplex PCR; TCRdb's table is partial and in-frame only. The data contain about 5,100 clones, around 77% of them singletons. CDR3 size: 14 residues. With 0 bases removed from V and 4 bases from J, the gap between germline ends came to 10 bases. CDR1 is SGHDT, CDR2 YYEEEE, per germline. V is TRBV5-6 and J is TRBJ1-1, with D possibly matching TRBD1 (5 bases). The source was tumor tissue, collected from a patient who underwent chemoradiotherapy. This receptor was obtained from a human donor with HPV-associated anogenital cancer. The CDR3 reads CASSLGAGVTEAFF. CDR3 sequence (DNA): TGTGCCAGCAGCTTGGGGGCGGGGGTCACTGAAGCTTTCTTT.